The 6 T cell receptor beta chains listed next were all sequenced from one sample in a study of blood T cells in healthy people across ages (dated by TCRdb to between 2014 and 2017). The receptor library was made with 5' RACE. TCRdb records Illumina HiSeq 2500 as the sequencer. A second PCR of 7 to 11 cycles was run with a J-beta primer mix and a sample-barcoded 5' primer. Using fastp at Q25 and MiXCR, TCRdb reprocessed the public reads and kept productive beta chains. Duplicate CDR3 protein sequences are folded into a single record with the most common DNA and genes. This sample gives roughly 800,000 distinct CDR3 sequences in total; 20% to 30% of them show up just once. 9.4% of the sample belongs to the ten largest clones. These data were also reused for a study on T cells of mothers and their children.

Specimen: blood. The receptors stem from a boy aged 5 to 17 in good health.

This clonotype showed up just a few times. The V and J genes are TRBV3-1 and TRBJ2-5; D is possibly TRBD2 (5 bases). With 0 bases removed from V and 2 bases from J, the gap between germline ends came to 13 bases. This CDR3 is 16 amino acids long. CDR1 and CDR2 from the germline V gene are LGHDT and YNNKEL (reference sequence). The CDR3 loop is CASSQDFGSAQETQYF. In DNA, the CDR3 is TGTGCCAGCAGCCAAGATTTTGGGAGCGCTCAAGAGACCCAGTACTTC.

This clonotype occurred a few times. The CDR3: CASSSLAGADTGELFF. CDR3 nucleotides: TGTGCCAGCAGCTCCTTAGCGGGAGCGGACACCGGGGAGCTGTTTTTT. The chain combines TRBV7-3 with TRBJ2-2; 9 bases align to TRBD2. Germline CDR1 reads SGHTA; CDR2 reads FQGTGA. The CDR3 length is 16 residues. With V trimmed by 4 bases and J by 3 bases, 6 bases remained unmatched. Variable domain in full (rest from reference TRBV7-3 and TRBJ2-2): GAGVSQTPSNKVTEKGKYVELRCDPISGHTALYWYRQSLGQGPEFLIYFQGTGAADDSGLPNDRFFAVRPEGSVSTLKIQRTERGDSAVYLCASSSLAGADTGELFFGEGSRLTVL.

The sample holds a few counts of this clonotype. This chain links TRBV21-1 with TRBJ2-5; TRBD2, the table's D call, was not compared with the DNA. TRBJ2-7 explains the end of the DNA better; the J call may be wrong. TRBV21-1 is tagged as a pseudogene. The CDR3 contains 15 residues. In DNA form, the CDR3 reads TGTGCCAGCAGCAAGCGACTAGCGGGACCCTACGAGCAGTACTTC. It is translated as CASSKRLAGPYEQYF.

The V gene is TRBV29-1, the J gene TRBJ2-5; TRBD2 matches 7 bases. The end of the DNA is better explained by TRBJ2-7, so the J call may be wrong. Germline CDR1 reads SQVTM; CDR2 reads ANQGSEA. This CDR3 spans 14 amino acids. This CDR3 reads CSVEVERDPYEQYF. CDR3 nucleotides: TGCAGCGTTGAAGTGGAGCGGGACCCCTACGAGCAGTACTTC.

This clonotype was counted between two and nine times. CDR3 sequence (DNA): TGTGCCAGCAGTCCCGGGACAGGGGGCTCTGGCAATGAGCAGTTCTTC. Translating gives CASSPGTGGSGNEQFF. The V and J genes are TRBV6-2 or TRBV6-3 and TRBJ2-5; 12 positions match TRBD1. The J call may be wrong; the DNA end is better matched by TRBJ2-1. This CDR3 is 16 amino acids long. CDR1 and CDR2 from the germline V gene are MNHEY and SVGEGT.

This clonotype was counted only a few times. J is TRBJ2-1 and V is TRBV20-1; 9 bases agree with TRBD2. From germline, CDR1 is DFQATT and CDR2 SNEGSKA (reference sequence). CDR3 size: 15 residues. With V trimmed by 4 bases and J by 3 bases, 7 bases remained unmatched. The CDR3 nucleotides read TGCAGTGCTAACGGACTAGCGTCCAGCTACAATGAGCAGTTCTTC. The encoded protein is CSANGLASSYNEQFF.